Sequencing of this TCR beta chain was carried out in a study of a mutant IDH1 vaccine in newly diagnosed glioma. Study summary: Sex among treated patients split 62.5% male, around 38% female; mean age was about 40 years.

General study findings and limits: Across multiple MHC alleles, 93.3% of patients had vaccine-induced responses.

Produced via immunoSEQ multiplex PCR; TCRdb's table is partial and in-frame only. The table records about 54,000 clones, 80% to 90% of them present only once. As to time point: baseline, week 1 (first vaccination visit). Treatment described: pre-vaccination baseline after standard-of-care therapy. For this clone: No antigen is known for it.

Trimming left V 6 bases short and J 7 bases short, with 10 bases between. The length of the CDR3 is 12 residues. Germline loops: CDR1 MNHEY, CDR2 SVGAGI. The chain couples TRBV6-5 to TRBJ2-1; D tentatively fits TRBD1 or TRBD2 (6 bases each). The source was PBMCs, collected from a glioma patient treated with radiotherapy, temozolomide or both. This TCR was recovered from a man aged 18 to 30 with glioma. For the CDR3, the DNA is TGTGCCAGCAGCTTAGGGGGGAATGAGCAGTTCTTC. It is translated as CASSLGGNEQFF.